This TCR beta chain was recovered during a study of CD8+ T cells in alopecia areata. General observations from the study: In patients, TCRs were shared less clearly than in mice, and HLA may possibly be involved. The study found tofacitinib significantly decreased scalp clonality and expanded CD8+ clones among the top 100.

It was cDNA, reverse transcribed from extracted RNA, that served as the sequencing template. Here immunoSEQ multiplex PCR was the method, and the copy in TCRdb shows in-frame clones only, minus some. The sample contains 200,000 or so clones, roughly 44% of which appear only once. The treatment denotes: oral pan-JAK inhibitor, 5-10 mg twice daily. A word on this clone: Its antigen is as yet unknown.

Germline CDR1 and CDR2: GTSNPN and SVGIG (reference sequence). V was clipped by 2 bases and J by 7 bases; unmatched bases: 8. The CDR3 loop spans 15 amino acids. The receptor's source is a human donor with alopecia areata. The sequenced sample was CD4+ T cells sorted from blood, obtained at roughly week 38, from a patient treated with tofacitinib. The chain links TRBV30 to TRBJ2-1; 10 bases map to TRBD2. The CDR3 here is CAWSSGTSVSNEQFF. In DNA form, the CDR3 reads TGTGCCTGGAGTTCCGGGACTAGCGTCTCAAATGAGCAGTTCTTC.